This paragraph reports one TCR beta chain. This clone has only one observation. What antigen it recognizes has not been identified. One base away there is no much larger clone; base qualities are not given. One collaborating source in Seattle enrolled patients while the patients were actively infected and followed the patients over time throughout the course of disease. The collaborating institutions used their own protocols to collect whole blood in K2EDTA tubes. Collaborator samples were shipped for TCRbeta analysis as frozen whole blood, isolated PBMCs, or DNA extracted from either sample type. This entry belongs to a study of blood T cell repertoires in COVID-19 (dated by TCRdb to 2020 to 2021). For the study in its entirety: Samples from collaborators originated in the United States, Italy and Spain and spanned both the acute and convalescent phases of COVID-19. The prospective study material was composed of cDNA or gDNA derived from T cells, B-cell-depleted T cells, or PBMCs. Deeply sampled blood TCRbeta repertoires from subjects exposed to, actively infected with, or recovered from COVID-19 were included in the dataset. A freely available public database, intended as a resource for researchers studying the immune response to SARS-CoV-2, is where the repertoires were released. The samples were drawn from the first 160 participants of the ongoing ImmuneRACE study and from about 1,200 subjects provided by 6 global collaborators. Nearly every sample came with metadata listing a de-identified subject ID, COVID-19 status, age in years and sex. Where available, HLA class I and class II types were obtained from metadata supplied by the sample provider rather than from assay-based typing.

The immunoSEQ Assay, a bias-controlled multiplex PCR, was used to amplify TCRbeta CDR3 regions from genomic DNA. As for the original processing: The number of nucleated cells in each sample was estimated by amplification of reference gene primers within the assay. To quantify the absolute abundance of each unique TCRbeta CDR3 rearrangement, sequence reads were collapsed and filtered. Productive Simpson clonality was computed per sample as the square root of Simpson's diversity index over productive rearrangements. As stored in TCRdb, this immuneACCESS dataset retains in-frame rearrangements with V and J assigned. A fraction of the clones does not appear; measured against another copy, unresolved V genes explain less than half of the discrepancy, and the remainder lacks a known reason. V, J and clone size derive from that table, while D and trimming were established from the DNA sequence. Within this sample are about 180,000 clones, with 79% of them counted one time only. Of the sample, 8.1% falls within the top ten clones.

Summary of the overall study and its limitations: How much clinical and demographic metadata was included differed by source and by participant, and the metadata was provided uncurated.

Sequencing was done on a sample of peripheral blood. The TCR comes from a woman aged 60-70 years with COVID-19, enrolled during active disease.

The DNA sequence is given as TGCGCCAGCAGCCAGGCACGTAACTCCTACAATGAGCAGTTCTTC. Its translation reads: CASSQARNSYNEQFF. The receptor chain draws on TRBV4-3 and TRBJ2-1, with the D gene uncertain. Inclusive of the bounding cysteine and phenylalanine, the CDR3 is 15 residues long. Only the CDR3 DNA is retained, 45 bases long and in frame from the first base. V is shortened by 3 bases, J by 0 bases, and the region joining them spans 9 bases. Reading the germline V gene gives CDR1 LGHNA and CDR2 YSLEER.